This TCR beta chain was profiled in a study of T cell responses to AZD1222 COVID-19 vaccine (dated by TCRdb to the early 2020s). Context from the whole study: A total of around 240 trial participants underwent TCR sequencing, of whom about 210 had received two doses of AZD1222 and some 25 had received two doses of the MenACWY control vaccine. Trial participants were enrolled by age into subgroups of 18-55, 56-69 and 70-plus years, and roughly 160, 29 and 62 TCR-sequenced participants, respectively, were included in these subgroups. What the study reported, not specific to this receptor: Participants were mostly white British and included more females than males, and it was suggested by the authors that clonal diversity may have been underestimated. The 56-69-year group was small, and its depth increase did not reach significance, likely because of low power. Because no samples from the day 14 peak response were available, repertoires could be characterized only after the peak T cell response. Conclusions about previously exposed vaccinees are limited, since just a handful of AZD1222 recipients were seropositive for SARS-CoV-2 at baseline. Reportedly, close to half of the unique spike-specific TCRs recognized epitopes lying outside the regions that are mutated in the B.1.351 and B.1.1.7 variants. CD4 TCRs associated with the vaccine covered the entire spike protein, and the dominant responses were in regions 160-218 and 743-854. After two AZD1222 doses, both the breadth and the depth of spike-specific TCRs were significantly higher than at day 0 and than in MenACWY recipients.

As encoded in the germline V gene, CDR1 is MNHEY while CDR2 is SVGAGI. The CDR3 covers 14 residues, taking in both the cysteine and the phenylalanine. The DNA shown is the 42-base CDR3, in frame from base 1. Relative to germline, V is 2 bases shorter and J is 12 bases shorter, with 14 bases between their ends. Explained via the paper, the time point label denotes: about 28 days (+/-7) after the second vaccine dose. Because spike-specific TCR depth and breadth did not differ between the two schedules, AZD1222 recipients who got a second dose at roughly 4 weeks were pooled with those who got a second dose at roughly 12 weeks. Samples from vaccinated people were obtained from the UK trials COV001 and COV002, which included a single-blind randomized controlled phase 2/3 trial of AZD1222 (ChAdOx1 nCoV-19) in healthy adults. For TCRbeta chain sequencing, PBMC samples were collected from trial participants at day 0 and at day 28 after the second dose.

About this clone itself: Its target antigen remains unknown. Base qualities were left out, and no much larger clone turns up one base away.

The CDR3 regions of human TCRbeta chains were subjected to immunosequencing. The authors processed their data as follows. Repertoire TCRs were matched against a reference library of SARS-CoV-2-specific TCRs generated with the MIRA antigen-specificity platform. Breadth meant the fraction of unique TCRs that were SARS-CoV-2-associated, whereas depth meant the fraction of total T cells that were SARS-CoV-2-associated. Using the MIRA data, each spike-specific TCR was assigned both to the spike region to which the TCR was reactive and to a CD4 or CD8 class. Log10-transformed breadth and depth values were compared by one-way ANOVA with Sidak's multiple comparisons tests. TCRdb took over this immuneACCESS table, retaining in-frame rearrangements with V and J assigned. Such tables are incomplete; in checked studies, under half of the missing clones stem from an unresolved V gene, and the remainder is unexplained. That table gives V, J and clone size, and the DNA gave D and trimming. For this sample the table gives under 150,000 clones, of which almost 90% were detected only once. The ten most abundant clones make up 1.6% of the sample.

The sample consisted of peripheral blood, taken 28 days after the second AZD1222 dose. The receptor comes from an adult who received the AZD1222 COVID-19 vaccine. Recombination linked TRBV6-5 to TRBJ1-6; the D gene cannot be named for sure. The nucleotide sequence reads as follows: TGTGCCAGCAGTTACGTCGCGGGGAGGCAACCCCTCCACTTT. Protein translation: CASSYVAGRQPLHF.